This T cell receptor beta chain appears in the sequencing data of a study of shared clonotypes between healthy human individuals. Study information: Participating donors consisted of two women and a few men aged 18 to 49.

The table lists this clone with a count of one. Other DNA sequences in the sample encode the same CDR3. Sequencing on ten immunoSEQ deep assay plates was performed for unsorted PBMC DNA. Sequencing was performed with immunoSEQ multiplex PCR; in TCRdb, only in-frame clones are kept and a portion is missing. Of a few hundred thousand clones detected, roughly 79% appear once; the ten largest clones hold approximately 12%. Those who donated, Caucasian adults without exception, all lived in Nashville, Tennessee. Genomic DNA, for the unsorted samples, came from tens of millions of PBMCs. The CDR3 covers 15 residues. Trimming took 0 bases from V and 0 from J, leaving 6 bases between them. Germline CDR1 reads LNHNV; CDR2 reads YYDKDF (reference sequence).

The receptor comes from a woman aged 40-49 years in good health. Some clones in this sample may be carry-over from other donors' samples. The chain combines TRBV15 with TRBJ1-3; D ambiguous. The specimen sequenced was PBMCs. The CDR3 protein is CATSRDRVSGNTIYF. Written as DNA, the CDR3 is TGTGCCACCAGCAGAGATCGGGTCTCTGGAAACACCATATATTTT.